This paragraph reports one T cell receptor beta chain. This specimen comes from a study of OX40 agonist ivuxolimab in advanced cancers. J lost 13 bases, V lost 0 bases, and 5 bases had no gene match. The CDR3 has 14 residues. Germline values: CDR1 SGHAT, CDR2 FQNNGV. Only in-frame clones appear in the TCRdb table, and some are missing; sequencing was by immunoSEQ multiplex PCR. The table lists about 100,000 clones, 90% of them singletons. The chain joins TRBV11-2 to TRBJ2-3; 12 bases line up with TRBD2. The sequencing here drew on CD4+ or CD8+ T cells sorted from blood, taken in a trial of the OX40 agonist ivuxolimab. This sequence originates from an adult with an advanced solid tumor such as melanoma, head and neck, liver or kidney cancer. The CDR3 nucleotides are TGTGCCAGCAGCTTAGACCTAGCGGGAGGGAGGGAGTATTTT. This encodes CASSLDLAGGREYF.